Listed here are 18 T cell receptor beta chains from one sample, sequenced in a study of blood T cell repertoires in COVID-19. Produced via immunoSEQ multiplex PCR; TCRdb's table is partial and in-frame only. The data show about 63,000 clones, 74% seen once. Input material: peripheral blood. All receptors come from a woman aged 80 or over with acute or convalescent COVID-19.

This chain uses TRBV4-1 with TRBJ1-5; TRBD1 aligns across 9 bases. The CDR3 extends over 15 amino acids. V shed 4 bases and J 6 bases; nucleotides not matched to a gene: 7. CDR1 and CDR2 (germline): MGHRA, YSYEKL. The CDR3 loop is CASSPLGQGSQPQHF. Written as DNA, the CDR3 is TGCGCCAGCAGCCCTCTTGGACAGGGGTCTCAGCCCCAGCATTTT.

The chain is built from TRBV3-1 (or the pseudogene TRBV3-2) and TRBJ2-1; a weak D match, TRBD1 (6 bases). This CDR3 contains 16 residues. Germline lookup yields CDR1 LGHDT and CDR2 YNNKEL (reference sequence). V was clipped by 5 bases and J by 1 base, with 15 bases between them. CDR3 DNA sequence: TGTGCCAGCAGCGCCCTTAAGGGACAATCCTACAATGAGCAGTTCTTC. Translated, it gives CASSALKGQSYNEQFF.

This rearrangement joins TRBV5-1 to TRBJ2-5; 8 nucleotides align to TRBD1. Germline CDR1 and CDR2: SGHRS and YFSETQ. The CDR3 covers 16 residues. V lost 4 bases, J lost 5 bases, and 13 bases stayed unmatched. The CDR3 DNA follows: TGCGCCAGCAGCAGGTGGGGACAGGAGCAGGGGGAGACCCAGTACTTC. It codes for CASSRWGQEQGETQYF.

This clone was observed a few times. The CDR3 region has the DNA TGCGCCAGCAGCCAAGAAGCTCAGGGGGCTCTTCAAGGTGGCTACACCTTC. This translates into CASSQEAQGALQGGYTF. This rearrangement joins TRBV4-3 to TRBJ1-2; 8 bases are a match to TRBD1. The CDR3 loop spans 17 amino acids. The J segment lost 7 bases and the V segment lost 0 bases, leaving 13 bases of the junction unmatched. Germline loops: CDR1 LGHNA, CDR2 YSLEER.

J is TRBJ1-2 and V is TRBV30; a possible D gene is TRBD1 (5 bases). CDR1 is GTSNPN, CDR2 SVGIG, per germline (reference sequence). The CDR3 contains 13 residues. V shed 0 bases and J shed 3 bases, with 8 bases lying between them. CDR3 DNA: TGTGCCTGGAGTGTGTCGGGGGACTATGGCTACACCTTC. Translation: CAWSVSGDYGYTF.

V is TRBV5-1 and J is TRBJ1-6, with TRBD1 as a possible D gene (6 bases). V was trimmed by 0 bases and J by 9 bases, leaving 10 bases between them. Germline V gives CDR1 SGHRS, CDR2 YFSETQ. The CDR3 loop spans 14 amino acids. This CDR3 is CASSLAQGSSPLHF. For the CDR3, the DNA is TGCGCCAGCAGCTTGGCCCAGGGGAGTTCACCCCTCCACTTT.

This chain connects TRBV4-2 to TRBJ2-3; the match to TRBD2 covers 8 bases. The CDR3 has 21 residues. The germline CDR1 and CDR2 sequences are LGHNA and YNFKEQ. The J segment lost 4 bases and the V segment lost 0 bases, leaving 21 bases of the junction unmatched. For the CDR3, the DNA is TGTGCCAGCAGCCAAGAGAACGGAGCGGGAGCAGTCGGGTCGGGGGCAGATACGCAGTATTTT. Its protein is CASSQENGAGAVGSGADTQYF.

The chain combines TRBV5-5 with TRBJ2-3; 8 nucleotides align to TRBD2. Trimming removed 0 bases from V and 1 base from J; junction bases left unmatched: 4. This CDR3 comprises 16 residues. Germline assignment: CDR1 SGHKS and CDR2 YYEKEE (reference sequence). DNA of the CDR3: TGTGCCAGCAGCTTGGTTTCCGGGAGGGGCACAGATACGCAGTATTTT. As protein: CASSLVSGRGTDTQYF. Together with reference TRBV5-5 and TRBJ2-3, the CDR3 gives the full variable domain: DAGVTQSPTHLIKTRGQQVTLRCSPISGHKSVSWYQQVLGQGPQFIFQYYEKEERGRGNFPDRFSARQFPNYSSELNVNALLLGDSALYLCASSLVSGRGTDTQYFGPGTRLTVL.

This chain joins TRBV9 and TRBJ1-1, with unresolved D. CDR3 size: 13 residues. CDR1 is SGDLS, CDR2 YYNGEE, per germline. Deletions cut 0 bases from V and 7 bases from J, with 10 bases between. The CDR3 loop is CASSVVPGLEAFF. The CDR3 DNA follows: TGTGCCAGCAGCGTAGTACCAGGACTTGAAGCTTTCTTT.

The chain recombines TRBV4-3 with TRBJ2-4; tentatively, D is TRBD1 (6 bases). Trimming pared 0 bases from V and 2 bases from J, leaving 23 bases between. The CDR3 covers 20 residues. CDR1 and CDR2 from the germline V gene are LGHNA and YSLEER. CDR3 sequence reads: CASSQDARFVGQPTKNIQYF. The CDR3 region has the DNA TGCGCCAGCAGCCAAGATGCCCGTTTCGTAGGACAGCCTACCAAAAACATTCAGTACTTC.

The chain carries TRBV16 and TRBJ2-7, with 7 bases matching TRBD2. The V segment lost 5 bases and the J segment 5 bases; nucleotides outside the gene matches: 12. CDR3 length: 15 residues. Germline V CDR1 and CDR2: KGHSY, FQNENV. Written as DNA, the CDR3 is TGTGCCAGCAGCACAACTGACGGGGGGTCCGACGAGCAGTACTTC. Encoded protein: CASSTTDGGSDEQYF.

The genes are TRBV6-6 and TRBJ2-7, with 7 bases aligning to TRBD2. Trimming cost V 7 bases and J 4 bases; bases outside gene matches: 7. The CDR3 has 13 amino acids. Germline V gene data show CDR1 as MNHNY and CDR2 as SVGAGI (reference sequence). Here the CDR3 reads CASMGAGRYEQYF. The CDR3 DNA reads as TGTGCCAGCATGGGAGCGGGAAGATACGAGCAGTACTTC.

CDR3 loop: CASSLRTGDEAFF. The CDR3 coding sequence is TGTGCCAGCAGTTTAAGGACAGGGGATGAAGCTTTCTTT. The chain couples TRBV28 to TRBJ1-1, with 9 nucleotides matching TRBD1. Germline trimming cut 2 bases from V and 7 bases from J; bases unmatched to any gene: 2. The CDR3 consists of 13 residues. Looked up from germline, CDR1 is MDHEN and CDR2 is SYDVKM.

The rearrangement joins TRBV7-9 to TRBJ2-7; tentative D call: TRBD2 (5 bases). This CDR3 has 14 residues. V was trimmed by 3 bases and J by 4 bases, leaving 13 bases between them. Germline CDR1 reads SEHNR; CDR2 reads FQNEAQ (reference sequence). Here the CDR3 DNA reads TGTGCCAGCAGCTTGAGTTCGGGGTCTTACGAGCAGTACTTC. Its protein is CASSLSSGSYEQYF.

This clone came up a few times. The V call is TRBV14, the J call TRBJ2-1; 8 bases are a match to TRBD1. CDR1 and CDR2 from the germline V gene are SGHDN and FVKESK. The V gene end was trimmed by 5 bases and the J gene end by 6 bases; junction bases not matched to a gene: 6. This CDR3 comprises 14 residues. CDR3 in DNA: TGTGCCAGCAGCTCCGGACAGGGAATCAATGAGCAGTTCTTC. This codes for CASSSGQGINEQFF.

V usage is TRBV5-1 and J usage is TRBJ2-2; perhaps TRBD2 as D (6 bases). Germline V CDR1 and CDR2: SGHRS, YFSETQ. The CDR3 covers 15 residues. The ends were cut back, 0 bases at V and 6 bases at J, with 12 bases in the middle. The DNA of the CDR3 is TGCGCCAGCAGCTTGGCCGCGGGGAGCCCCGGGGAGCTGTTTTTT. Its translation: CASSLAAGSPGELFF.

The chain's CDR3 is CASSLWGLAGDNEQFF. DNA of the CDR3: TGTGCCAGCAGTTTATGGGGACTAGCGGGAGACAATGAGCAGTTCTTC. V gene TRBV27 combines with J gene TRBJ2-1, with 14 positions matching TRBD2. CDR1 is MNHEY and CDR2 is SMNVEV in the germline V gene (reference sequence). This CDR3 contains 16 residues. V lost 1 base, J lost 5 bases, and 1 base stayed unmatched.

The CDR3 region has the DNA TGTGCCAGCAGTTCCATACAGGGGATGCAGCCCCAGCATTTT. This codes for CASSSIQGMQPQHF. V gene TRBV28 combines with J gene TRBJ1-5, with 7 nucleotides matching TRBD1. Germline V gene data show CDR1 as MDHEN and CDR2 as SYDVKM. The CDR3 consists of 14 residues. V lost 4 bases to trimming and J lost 7 bases; unmatched junction nucleotides: 7.